This T cell receptor beta chain was observed in a study of T cells after yellow fever vaccination. Study-wide results and caveats: It was a weaker secondary response, yet one that peaked faster, at day 5 versus 15.

The 5'RACE template-switching step produced TCR cDNA and added a universal primer site and UMIs. TCRdb reprocessed the 5' RACE reads via MiXCR and lists one record per CDR3 protein. Here the sample spans around 320,000 distinct CDR3 sequences, over 3.5% being singletons. Details on this clonotype: Antigen unknown.

Per germline, CDR1 SGHTA and CDR2 FQGNSA. V shed 4 bases, J shed 10 bases, and the junction held 16 bases outside the gene matches. The CDR3 is 16 amino acids. The specimen was PBMCs, collected 15 days after the yellow fever booster vaccination. This receptor was identified in a man aged 18 to 30 who received the YFV17D yellow fever vaccine. This chain joins TRBV7-2 and TRBJ2-1, with TRBD2 matching over 7 bases. The CDR3: CASSSEGTNHKFEQFF. Written as DNA, the CDR3 is TGTGCCAGCAGCTCGGAAGGGACTAACCATAAATTCGAGCAGTTCTTC. The variable domain in full, completed from reference TRBV7-2 and TRBJ2-1, reads GAGVSQSPSNKVTEKGKDVELRCDPISGHTALYWYRQSLGQGLEFLIYFQGNSAPDKSGLPSDRFSAERTGGSVSTLTIQRTQQEDSAVYLCASSSEGTNHKFEQFFGPGTRLTVL.